Given below is one TCR beta chain in context. The antigen is unknown. TCRdb passed the reads through MiXCR, listing each CDR3 protein once. The repertoire holds tens of thousands of distinct CDR3 sequences, with 15% to 25% as singletons. This entry comes from a study of T cell repertoires in cytomegalovirus infection. Study context: The study used recently identified HLA-C-restricted and well-studied HLA-B-restricted CMV epitopes. Carrying CMV and the relevant HLA type showed in public TCR beta signatures. Study findings and constraints: Summed frequency of shared TCR beta families picked out CMV carriers who also had the relevant HLA. HLA-C-restricted CMV-specific TCR beta clonotypes prevailed in the ex vivo response.

Germline V gene sequence: CDR1 SGHDN, CDR2 FVKESK. Trimming cost V 0 bases and J 0 bases; bases outside gene matches: 7. The CDR3 contains 19 residues. This clonotype was obtained from a human donor in good health (CMV status not recorded). Some clones in this sample may be carry-over from other donors' samples. Source: CD8+ T cells from cultured PBMCs, taken from culture after CMV antigen stimulation. The chain recombines TRBV14 with TRBJ2-1; TRBD2 agrees at 11 bases. This chain's CDR3 is CASSQDRTSGLSSYNEQFF. CDR3 DNA sequence: TGTGCCAGCAGCCAAGATAGGACTAGCGGGCTTAGCTCCTACAATGAGCAGTTCTTC. The full variable domain, completed using reference TRBV14 and TRBJ2-1, is EAGVTQFPSHSVIEKGQTVTLRCDPISGHDNLYWYRRVMGKEIKFLLHFVKESKQDESGMPNNRFLAERTGGTYSTLKVQPAELEDSGVYFCASSQDRTSGLSSYNEQFFGPGTRLTVL.